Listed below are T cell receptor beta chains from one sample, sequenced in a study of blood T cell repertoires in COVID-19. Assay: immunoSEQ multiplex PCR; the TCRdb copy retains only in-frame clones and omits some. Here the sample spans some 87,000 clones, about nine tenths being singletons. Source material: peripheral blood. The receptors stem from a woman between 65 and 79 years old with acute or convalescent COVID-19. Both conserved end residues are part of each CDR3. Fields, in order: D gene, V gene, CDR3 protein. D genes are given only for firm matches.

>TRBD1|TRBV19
CASSITSGGGGNQPQHF
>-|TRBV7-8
CASSLVGRSGNTIYF
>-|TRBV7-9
CASSLFPGRSNTGELFF
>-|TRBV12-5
CASSQQGNGSHEQYF
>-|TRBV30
CAWRGEDGGRNQPQHF
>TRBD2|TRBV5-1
CASSPGTTARETQYF
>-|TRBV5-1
CASSVQGMNTEAFF
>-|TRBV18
CASSPDILDTEAFF
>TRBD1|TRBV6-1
CASSEAQGAFGELFF
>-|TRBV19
CASGYYGYTF
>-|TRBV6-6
CASSYLESNQPQHF
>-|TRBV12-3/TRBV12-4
CASSFYPGDTIYF
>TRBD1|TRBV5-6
CASSRDRMSRPGVEAFF
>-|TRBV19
CASSIGGRAGETQYF
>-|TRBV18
CASSPGQVDNGYTF
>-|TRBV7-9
CASSLAEGMRGYTF
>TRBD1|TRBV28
CASSRSGQPYEQYF
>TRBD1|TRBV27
CASSLSGTGSNQPQHF
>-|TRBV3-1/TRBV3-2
CASSQQAYQETQYF
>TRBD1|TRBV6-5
CASSLAGTAGNTIYF
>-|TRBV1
CTSSRTGTYGYTF
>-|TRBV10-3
CAISRNTGELFF
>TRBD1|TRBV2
CASSADRVDTGELFF
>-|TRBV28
CASSLSRVGAQDTQYF
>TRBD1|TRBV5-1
CASSLDGQGANYGYTF
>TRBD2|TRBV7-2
CASSLVASGTYEQYF
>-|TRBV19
CASRAGSSGNTIYF
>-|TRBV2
CASKLNPRAGRLFF
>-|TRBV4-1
CASSSTGGAVDEKLFF
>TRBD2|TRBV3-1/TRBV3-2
CASSRTSGETQYF
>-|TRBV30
CAWTHGGRTEAFF
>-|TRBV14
CASSHRNVGVDETQYF
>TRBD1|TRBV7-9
CASSRSWQGAFGYTF
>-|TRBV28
CASNPGDLTIQIYSNQPQHF
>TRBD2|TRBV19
CASSTQREGDTQYF
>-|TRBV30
CAWVGGASGGYTF
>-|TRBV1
CTSSQDPRAGANVLTF
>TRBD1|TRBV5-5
CASEPKPTGGIGKAFF
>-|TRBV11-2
CASVTTTEAFF
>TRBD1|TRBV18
CASSSYTGAGNTIYF
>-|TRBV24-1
CATSDRRSQPQHF
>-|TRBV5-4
CASSLGPPGVGNTIYF